This T cell receptor beta chain was captured in a study of cytomegalovirus exposure and HLA in healthy donors. Study-level results: The authors judged a highly shared variant cluster likely a sequencing artifact.

PCR involved 60 Vbeta and 13 Jbeta primers. The assay was immunoSEQ multiplex PCR, and TCRdb's table has in-frame clones only and misses some. This table has some 180,000 clones, just under 80% appearing once. On this clone: The antigen is not known.

V lost 6 bases to trimming and J lost 1 base, with 6 bases between them. Germline CDR1 and CDR2: KGHSH and LQKENI. This CDR3 has 12 amino acids. This clonotype originated in a female donor in good health and CMV-seronegative. The chain has TRBV18 and TRBJ2-5; D ambiguous. Sequenced input: PBMCs. CDR3 bases: TGTGCCAGCTCCAGACTCCAAGAGACCCAGTACTTC. This sequence encodes CASSRLQETQYF.